This T cell receptor (beta chain) was identified in a study of blood T cell repertoires in COVID-19. Study-wide context: Samples representing acute and convalescent COVID-19 were sourced from the United States, Italy and Spain.

A few counts support this clone. The authors' processing: Amplification with reference gene primers provided the estimates of nucleated cell counts. The method was immunoSEQ multiplex PCR; TCRdb's version includes in-frame clones alone and lacks a portion of them. V and J calls and clone size are those listed in that table; D and trimming were worked out from the DNA. The repertoire includes about 230,000 clones, about nine tenths of them detected once, and 9.5% to 13% sits in the top ten. Losses at the gene ends were 0 bases for V and 5 bases for J; bases not matched to a gene: 9. The CDR3 has 16 residues. CDR1 and CDR2 from the germline V gene are MGHDK and SYGVNS.

The sequenced sample consisted of peripheral blood. The receptor's source is a man aged 45-60 years with COVID-19, enrolled during active disease. The chain employs TRBV25-1 and TRBJ2-7; TRBD1 aligns across 8 bases. CDR3 in DNA: TGTGCCAGCAGTGAATATGGGGCAGGGGGCATAGACGAGCAGTACTTC. Amino acids: CASSEYGAGGIDEQYF.